This T cell receptor (beta chain) was captured in a study of T cells in Graves' hyperthyroidism and ophthalmopathy. Findings of the study overall: Most thyroid clonotypes that were expanded above 0.001 also turned up in blood. Before onset, by a median of approximately 5.9 months, the model predicted ophthalmopathy.

Amplification targeted TCR beta CDR3 regions from RNA transcripts. A set of HTBI primers served as the primers for a first-round RT-PCR of the TCR CDR3. TCRdb itself ran the multiplex PCR reads through MiXCR, one entry per CDR3 protein. The sample includes fewer than 450,000 distinct CDR3 sequences, 11% to 15% of them seen just once. Trimming cost V 6 bases and J 1 base, with 12 bases left between them. The germline V gene has CDR1 SNHLY and CDR2 FYNNEI. This CDR3 is built from 14 residues. This clonotype was recorded many times. The antigen is unknown. This chain connects TRBV2 to TRBJ1-1; D unclear. Sequences were obtained from blood. The TCR sequence derives from a man aged 50 to 60 with Graves' ophthalmopathy. The CDR3 is CASREVSSNTEAFF. The CDR3 nucleotides are TGTGCCAGCAGGGAGGTGTCGTCGAACACTGAAGCTTTCTTT.